These 27 T cell receptor beta chains were all obtained from the same sample, sequenced in a study of cytomegalovirus exposure and HLA in healthy donors. With 60 Vbeta and 13 Jbeta primers, the PCR was carried out. The protocol was immunoSEQ multiplex PCR, while the TCRdb copy is restricted to in-frame clones and leaves out a portion. The table shows 100,000 to 150,000 clones, with about 80% occurring only once. The material sequenced was PBMCs. Receptors originate from a woman aged 45-59 years in good health and CMV-seropositive.

The rearrangement joins TRBV7-2 to TRBJ2-1; the match to TRBD2 covers 7 bases. CDR3 length equals 18 residues. V was pared by 1 base and J by 4 bases, with 13 bases of the junction left unmatched. The V gene's germline CDR1 is SGHTA and CDR2 FQGNSA. The CDR3 here is CASSLGRASRESYNEQFF. The CDR3 DNA reads TGTGCCAGCAGCTTAGGTAGGGCCTCGCGGGAGTCGTACAATGAGCAGTTCTTC.

J is TRBJ1-6 and V is TRBV7-3; 8 nucleotides match TRBD1. V shed 5 bases and J 9 bases; nucleotides not matched to a gene: 3. Germline-derived CDR1 and CDR2 are SGHTA and FQGTGA. The length of the CDR3 is 13 residues. The CDR3 loop reads CASSAGTGSPLHF. The CDR3 DNA reads TGTGCCAGCAGCGCCGGGACAGGTTCACCCCTCCACTTT. The variable domain in full, completed from reference TRBV7-3 and TRBJ1-6, reads GAGVSQTPSNKVTEKGKYVELRCDPISGHTALYWYRQSLGQGPEFLIYFQGTGAADDSGLPNDRFFAVRPEGSVSTLKIQRTERGDSAVYLCASSAGTGSPLHFGNGTRLTVT.

This chain connects TRBV27 to TRBJ2-7; 10 positions match TRBD2. V was clipped by 4 bases and J by 1 base; unmatched bases: 4. CDR3 length equals 15 residues. CDR1 is MNHEY, CDR2 SMNVEV, per germline (reference sequence). CDR3 in DNA: TGTGCCAGCAGTTGGGCTAGCGGGGGTTCCTACGAGCAGTACTTC. It is translated as CASSWASGGSYEQYF.

This chain connects TRBV15 to TRBJ2-1; D gene uncertain. V shed 1 base and J shed 7 bases, with 5 bases lying between them. In germline, CDR1 is LNHNV, CDR2 YYDKDF (reference sequence). The CDR3 contains 12 residues. The CDR3 coding sequence is TGTGCCACCAGCAGAGCCCGGAATGAGCAGTTCTTC. Its protein product is CATSRARNEQFF.

In the case of this clone: A read error may produce the germline difference seen at one junction end. The rearrangement links TRBV7-7 to TRBJ2-5, with TRBD1 matching over 7 bases. This CDR3 has 13 amino acids. Germline CDR1 SSHAT, CDR2 FNYEAQ (reference sequence). In DNA, the CDR3 is TGTGCTAGCAGCGACAGGGTTCGGGAGACCCAGTACTTC. Translating gives CASSDRVRETQYF.

This clone was seen a few times. The chain couples TRBV19 to TRBJ2-6, with D possibly being TRBD1 (5 bases). CDR3 length: 16 amino acids. Germline V gene lookup returns CDR1 LNHDA and CDR2 SQIVND (reference sequence). Trimming cost V 3 bases and J 10 bases, with 19 bases left between them. CDR3 protein: CASSIDMAGWWNVLTF. Written as DNA, the CDR3 is TGTGCCAGTAGTATTGATATGGCAGGGTGGTGGAACGTCCTGACTTTC.

V gene TRBV30 combines with J gene TRBJ2-3, with 9 bases aligning to TRBD2. V lost 0 bases and J lost 3; bases outside the gene matches: 7. Germline loops: CDR1 GTSNPN, CDR2 SVGIG (reference sequence). The CDR3 has 16 amino acids. As DNA, the CDR3 is TGTGCCTGGAGTGTTGACTTAGCGGGAGTTACAGATACGCAGTATTTT. Translation gives CAWSVDLAGVTDTQYF.

This rearrangement joins TRBV27 to TRBJ2-5; D uncertain. The J call may not be correct, given that the DNA end is closer to TRBJ2-7. Germline loops: CDR1 MNHEY, CDR2 SMNVEV (reference sequence). The CDR3 has 13 residues. CDR3 loop: CASSLGPTYEQYF. CDR3 DNA sequence: TGTGCCAGCAGTTTAGGGCCGACCTACGAGCAGTACTTC.

The chain combines TRBV30 with TRBJ2-1, with TRBD1 matching over 9 bases. V dropped 0 bases and J dropped 7; count of bases not matched to a gene: 1. Germline values: CDR1 GTSNPN, CDR2 SVGIG (reference sequence). The length of the CDR3 is 13 residues. CDR3 loop: CAWSVGTGNEQFF. The DNA of the CDR3 is TGTGCCTGGAGTGTAGGGACAGGGAATGAGCAGTTCTTC.

For the CDR3, the DNA is TGCGCCAGCAGCTTGGGCGGCTACGAGCAGTACTTC. Its protein is CASSLGGYEQYF. V is TRBV5-1 and J is TRBJ2-7; D remains ambiguous. V lost 0 bases and J 3 bases, leaving 4 bases between the germline ends. CDR3 size: 12 residues. CDR1 is SGHRS, CDR2 YFSETQ, per germline. Together with reference TRBV5-1 and TRBJ2-7, the CDR3 gives the full variable domain: KAGVTQTPRYLIKTRGQQVTLSCSPISGHRSVSWYQQTPGQGLQFLFEYFSETQRNKGNFPGRFSGRQFSNSRSEMNVSTLELGDSALYLCASSLGGYEQYFGPGTRLTVT.

The gene calls are TRBV10-3 and TRBJ1-2, with D unresolved. The V end lost 3 bases, the J end lost 0 bases, and 8 bases lay between the germline ends. This CDR3 has 14 residues. Germline lookup yields CDR1 ENHRY and CDR2 SYGVKD. Here the CDR3 DNA reads TGTGCCATCAGTGACCATACACCTAACTATGGCTACACCTTC. Its translation is CAISDHTPNYGYTF.

As regards this clone: The junction does not match germline at one end; this may be a read error. The genes are TRBV6-5 and TRBJ2-2; 9 positions agree with TRBD1. The CDR3 spans 14 residues. The V gene's germline CDR1 is MNHEY and CDR2 SVGAGI. The CDR3 loop reads CAGSRDRDTGELFF. The CDR3 region has the DNA TGTGCCGGCAGTAGGGACAGGGACACCGGGGAGCTGTTTTTT.

The chain uses TRBV19 and TRBJ2-7; D may be TRBD2 (6 bases). Germline-derived CDR1 and CDR2 are LNHDA and SQIVND (reference sequence). The CDR3 contains 13 residues. The V gene lost 3 bases and the J gene lost 6 bases, with 12 bases spanning the gap. As DNA, the CDR3 is TGTGCCAGTAGTATGTCGCAGGGAGGCGAGCAGTACTTC. Translated: CASSMSQGGEQYF.

The rearrangement uses TRBV18 and TRBJ1-1, with D unclear. The ends were cut back, 0 bases at V and 3 bases at J, with 8 bases in the middle. From germline, CDR1 is KGHSH and CDR2 LQKENI. This CDR3 region has 14 residues. CDR3 coding DNA: TGTGCCAGCTCACCACCAGCCGGGTACACTGAAGCTTTCTTT. Translating it yields CASSPPAGYTEAFF.

In this sample, this clone turned up a few times. The V call is TRBV5-6, the J call TRBJ1-1; D uncertain. CDR1 is SGHDT, CDR2 YYEEEE, per germline. The germline V and J ends were trimmed by 3 bases and 4 bases, with 7 bases remaining between them. The CDR3 is 12 amino acids. The CDR3 loop is CASSSFPTEAFF. The CDR3, as DNA: TGTGCCAGCAGCTCTTTCCCCACTGAAGCTTTCTTT.

The V gene is TRBV4-2, the J gene TRBJ2-5; maybe TRBD1 (6 bases). This CDR3 has 13 amino acids. V lost 3 bases, J lost 5 bases, and 10 bases lay in between. Per the germline V gene, CDR1 is LGHNA and CDR2 is YNFKEQ. CDR3 bases: TGTGCCAGCAGCCAGGCAGGGGTGGAGACCCAGTACTTC. It codes for CASSQAGVETQYF.

V is TRBV5-6 and J is TRBJ2-7, with 7 bases matching TRBD2. The CDR3 extends over 13 amino acids. Germline V CDR1 and CDR2: SGHDT, YYEEEE. The ends lost 4 bases at V and 8 bases at J; junction bases unmatched: 9. CDR3 sequence: CASSPGGSLKQYF. CDR3 DNA sequence: TGTGCCAGCAGCCCCGGGGGGTCGTTGAAGCAGTACTTC.

The chain is built from TRBV5-1 and TRBJ2-5; 9 nucleotides line up with TRBD1. The last part of the DNA fits TRBJ2-7 better; the J call may be wrong. The CDR3 spans 14 residues. CDR1 and CDR2 from the germline V gene are SGHRS and YFSETQ. CDR3 in amino acids: CASSPGTGWGEQYF. CDR3 DNA sequence: TGCGCCAGCAGCCCCGGGACAGGGTGGGGCGAGCAGTACTTC.

This chain uses TRBV28 with TRBJ2-7; 10 positions match TRBD1. The CDR3 sequence is 14 residues long. The J segment lost 5 bases and the V segment lost 7 bases, leaving 8 bases of the junction unmatched. The germline CDR1 and CDR2 sequences are MDHEN and SYDVKM. CDR3 nucleotides: TGTGCCAGCACTACGGGACAGGGGCCACACGAGCAGTACTTC. Its protein is CASTTGQGPHEQYF. Based on the CDR3 plus reference TRBV28 and TRBJ2-7, the full variable domain is DVKVTQSSRYLVKRTGEKVFLECVQDMDHENMFWYRQDPGLGLRLIYFSYDVKMKEKGDIPEGYSVSREKKERFSLILESASTNQTSMYLCASTTGQGPHEQYFGPGTRLTVT.

This clone was observed a handful of times. The V and J genes are TRBV21-1 and TRBJ1-5; whether TRBD1, the table's D call, matches the DNA was not checked. TRBV21-1 counts as a pseudogene. The length of the CDR3 is 17 residues. In nucleotides, the CDR3 is TGTGCCAGCAGCAAGACCTCCTGGACAGAGTGGAATCAGCCCCAGCATTTT. Amino acid sequence: CASSKTSWTEWNQPQHF.

This chain links TRBV2 with TRBJ2-7, with a possible D match to TRBD2 (7 bases). The CDR3 sequence is 16 residues long. With 3 bases removed from V and 4 bases from J, the gap between germline ends came to 19 bases. Per the germline V gene, CDR1 is SNHLY and CDR2 is FYNNEI. CDR3 bases: TGTGCCAGCAGTGAGGGGGGGAGTTGGAGGGGGTACGAGCAGTACTTC. This encodes CASSEGGSWRGYEQYF.

The rearrangement links TRBV5-1 to TRBJ2-1; a weak D match, TRBD1 (6 bases). This CDR3 contains 15 residues. Germline CDR1 reads SGHRS; CDR2 reads YFSETQ. Trimming cost V 2 bases and J 0 bases, with 9 bases left between them. The CDR3 coding sequence is TGCGCCAGCAGCTTTACGGACAGCTCCTACAATGAGCAGTTCTTC. It codes for CASSFTDSSYNEQFF. The full variable domain, completed using reference TRBV5-1 and TRBJ2-1, is KAGVTQTPRYLIKTRGQQVTLSCSPISGHRSVSWYQQTPGQGLQFLFEYFSETQRNKGNFPGRFSGRQFSNSRSEMNVSTLELGDSALYLCASSFTDSSYNEQFFGPGTRLTVL.

This chain connects TRBV9 to TRBJ1-2; D is unresolved. CDR1 SGDLS and CDR2 YYNGEE come from the germline V gene. This CDR3 has 14 amino acids. Trimming shortened V by 4 bases and J by 2 bases, and 12 bases separated the two germline ends. CDR3 amino acids: CASSPTEINYGYTF. The CDR3 DNA sequence: TGTGCCAGCAGCCCAACAGAAATCAACTATGGCTACACCTTC. The full variable domain, rest sourced from reference TRBV9 and TRBJ1-2, is DSGVTQTPKHLITATGQRVTLRCSPRSGDLSVYWYQQSLDQGLQFLIQYYNGEERAKGNILERFSAQQFPDLHSELNLSSLELGDSALYFCASSPTEINYGYTFGSGTRLTVV.

The J gene is TRBJ1-5, the V gene TRBV29-1; maybe TRBD1 (5 bases). CDR1 is SQVTM, CDR2 ANQGSEA, per germline. This CDR3 contains 14 residues. V lost 7 bases to trimming and J lost 7 bases, with 20 bases between them. The CDR3 sequence: CSAGGGTDGQPQHF. The CDR3 DNA sequence: TGCAGCGCCGGGGGGGGGACCGACGGCCAGCCCCAGCATTTT. Based on the CDR3 plus reference TRBV29-1 and TRBJ1-5, the full variable domain is SAVISQKPSRDICQRGTSLTIQCQVDSQVTMMFWYRQQPGQSLTLIATANQGSEATYESGFVIDKFPISRPNLTFSTLTVSNMSPEDSSIYLCSAGGGTDGQPQHFGDGTRLSIL.

Details on this clone: At one end, the junction sequence differs from germline, possibly due to a read error. This chain joins TRBV7-3 and TRBJ1-2, with a weak D call TRBD1 (5 bases). Per the germline V gene, CDR1 is SGHTA and CDR2 is FQGTGA. There are 12 residues in the CDR3. CDR3 loop: CASSLTWTPQSF. Here the CDR3 DNA reads TGTGCCAGCAGCTTAACCTGGACACCCCAATCCTTC.

This clone was detected a few times. This chain connects TRBV7-8 to TRBJ1-5, with 7 bases lining up with TRBD1. Per the germline V gene, CDR1 is SGHVS and CDR2 is FQNEAQ. V was clipped by 5 bases and J by 7 bases; unmatched bases: 11. This CDR3 has 15 amino acids. The CDR3 bases are TGTGCCAGCAGCGGCCCGGAACAGGGGAGCCAGCCCCAGCATTTT. Protein sequence: CASSGPEQGSQPQHF.

CDR3 amino acids: CASSLLRDGGYTF. The CDR3 DNA is TGTGCCAGCAGCCTGCTGAGGGATGGTGGCTACACCTTC. The chain uses TRBV14 and TRBJ1-2, with D hard to call. This CDR3 spans 13 amino acids. Germline V gene sequence: CDR1 SGHDN, CDR2 FVKESK. The V gene lost 4 bases and the J gene lost 7 bases, with 13 bases spanning the gap. Using reference TRBV14 and TRBJ1-2 for the parts outside the CDR3, the full variable domain is EAGVTQFPSHSVIEKGQTVTLRCDPISGHDNLYWYRRVMGKEIKFLLHFVKESKQDESGMPNNRFLAERTGGTYSTLKVQPAELEDSGVYFCASSLLRDGGYTFGSGTRLTVV.